The entry below gives a single T cell receptor (beta chain) sequence along with its context. Its antigen is not identified. The V and J ends lost 4 bases and 8 bases respectively, with 18 bases between them. Germline V lookup: CDR1 SGHNT, CDR2 YYREEE (reference sequence). There are 14 residues in the CDR3. This record belongs to a study of beta chain features in type 1 diabetes. Study information: Examined across all samples were roughly 110,000,000 sorted cells.

The entirety of the isolated RNA underwent reverse transcription, so expressed TCRB transcripts were sequenced. Some clones are missing from TCRdb's copy, which holds only in-frame ones; the method was immunoSEQ multiplex PCR. This table has a few hundred thousand clones, 11% to 15% appearing once. CD4+ naive, central memory, regulatory and stem cell-like memory subsets were isolated by sorting on CD45RO/CCR7/CD25/CD127/CD95/CD27. The study's findings and limits: Fewer junction insertions and more nucleotide deletions appeared in type 1 diabetes patients. These data did not resolve whether HLA type affects TCRB rearrangement.

The V gene is TRBV5-4, the J gene TRBJ2-5, with D possibly TRBD1 on 5 matching bases. The specimen sequenced was naive CD4+ T cells from blood. This TCR derives from a man aged 25-40 years in good health. The CDR3 reads CASSVPAPGSTQYF. CDR3 DNA sequence: TGTGCCAGCAGCGTACCCGCGCCAGGGTCAACCCAGTACTTC.